This is a list of T cell receptor beta chains from one sample in a study of cytomegalovirus exposure and HLA in healthy donors. Measured with immunoSEQ multiplex PCR; TCRdb has only the in-frame clones, and not every one. In the table there are 160,000 or so clones, about 80% of which are singletons. Sequenced material: PBMCs. The receptor set was obtained from a man aged 25-40 years in good health and CMV-seronegative. The CDR3 runs from the conserved cysteine through the conserved F or W. A D gene is named only where the DNA matches it firmly. Clone size is given for some rows only: seen once, a few or many times, or a class if the clone is expanded.

V	J	size	D	DNA	CDR3
TRBV4-1	TRBJ2-1	few	.	TGCGCCAGCAGATTCATCCAGGGTGTAGGAAATGAGCAGTTCTTC	CASRFIQGVGNEQFF
TRBV7-3	TRBJ2-7	.	TRBD1	TGTGCCAGCAGCCCTGGACAGGGCCCCCTTCCCTACGAGCAGTACTTC	CASSPGQGPLPYEQYF
TRBV4-1	TRBJ2-1	.	.	TGCGCCAGCAGCCAGGACTACTACAATGAGCAGTTCTTC	CASSQDYYNEQFF
TRBV7-8	TRBJ1-1	.	TRBD1	TGTGCCAGCAGCTTTTCCCTAACAGGGGACTCTGAAGCTTTCTTT	CASSFSLTGDSEAFF
TRBV4-2	TRBJ2-3	once	.	TGTGCCACCGGTAGCGCAAGCACAGATACGCAGTATTTT	CATGSASTDTQYF
TRBV10-1	TRBJ2-2	.	TRBD2	TGCGCCAGCAGTGAAACGAGGCTAGCGGAGTCGAACACCGGGGAGCTGTTTTTT	CASSETRLAESNTGELFF
TRBV9	TRBJ2-5	few	TRBD1	TGTGCCAGCAGCCCACCTTTAGTCAGGGGGTTACAAGAGACCCAGTACTTC	CASSPPLVRGLQETQYF
TRBV27	TRBJ1-1	.	.	TGTGCCAGCAGTTTAACCGGGGGGAACACTGAAGCTTTCTTT	CASSLTGGNTEAFF
TRBV6-5	TRBJ2-7	.	TRBD2	TGTGCCAGCAGTTGGAGGCGGGGGGGGACGGACGAGCAGTACTTC	CASSWRRGGTDEQYF
TRBV10-2	TRBJ1-5	.	.	TGCGCCAGCACAAATCAGCCCCAGCATTTT	CASTNQPQHF
TRBV27	TRBJ1-3	.	.	TGTGCCAGCAGTAGGAACGGGGGGGCTGGAAACACCATATATTTT	CASSRNGGAGNTIYF
TRBV6-5	TRBJ2-4	.	TRBD1	TGTGCCAGCAGTTACTCAGGGCAGGGGGCTATTCAGTACTTC	CASSYSGQGAIQYF
TRBV12-5	TRBJ2-1	once	TRBD2	TGTGCTAGTGGTAACAACCCTAGCGGGAGGGCCAGTAATGAGCAGTTCTTC	CASGNNPSGRASNEQFF
TRBV18	TRBJ2-7	few	TRBD1	TGTGCCCCACGGTGGACAGGGGGCTACGAGCAGTACTTC	CAPRWTGGYEQYF
TRBV5-4	TRBJ2-2	.	TRBD2	TGTGCCAGCAGCTCCCCCCGGACTAGCACCGGGGAGCTGTTTTTT	CASSSPRTSTGELFF
TRBV7-9	TRBJ2-7	.	TRBD1	TGTGCCAGCAGCTCCGGGACAGGGTGGATTGAGCAGTACTTC	CASSSGTGWIEQYF
TRBV12-5	TRBJ1-4	once	.	TGTGCTAGTGAATGTGTCAGTAATGAAAAACTGTTTTTT	CASECVSNEKLFF
TRBV15	TRBJ2-7	.	TRBD1	TGTGCCACCAGCAGAGATTCCCCGGGCAGGGGGACCTACGAGCAGTACTTC	CATSRDSPGRGTYEQYF
TRBV19	TRBJ2-7	once	.	TGTGCCAGTAGTCCCCCCCCAGGGATTAGCTCCTACGAGCAGTACTTC	CASSPPPGISSYEQYF
TRBV14	TRBJ1-4	.	TRBD1	TGTGCCAGCAGCCACAACAGGGGCGTTAATGAAAAACTGTTTTTT	CASSHNRGVNEKLFF
TRBV4-1	TRBJ2-7	once	.	TGCGCCAGCAGCCAAGCGGTCCGCGGCGAGCAGTACTTC	CASSQAVRGEQYF
TRBV18	TRBJ1-1	.	.	TGTGCCAGCTGCGACACGAACACTGAAGCTTTCTTT	CASCDTNTEAFF
TRBV28	TRBJ2-7	.	TRBD1	TGTGCCAGCTCGGACAGGGGTTATGGACAGCAGTACTTC	CASSDRGYGQQYF
TRBV10-3	TRBJ1-1	few	.	TGTGCCATTCGACAGATCCCGAACACTGAAGCTTTCTTT	CAIRQIPNTEAFF
TRBV4-3	TRBJ2-7	.	.	TGCGCCAGCAGCCAAGATCCAGTCGGACTGCAGTACTTC	CASSQDPVGLQYF
TRBV27	TRBJ1-5	.	.	TGTGCCAGCAGTGCTCAGGGGACCCATCAGCCCCAGCATTTT	CASSAQGTHQPQHF
TRBV2	TRBJ2-5	.	.	TGTGCCAGTCAGCGGGACCAAGAGACCCAGTACTTC	CASQRDQETQYF
TRBV30	TRBJ2-1	.	.	TGTGCCTGGTCAGGGGACGGTATATCCTACAATGAGCAGTTCTTC	CAWSGDGISYNEQFF
TRBV6-6	TRBJ1-4	few	.	TGTGCCAGCAGTTACTTATCATCGGAGATAAATGAAAAACTGTTTTTT	CASSYLSSEINEKLFF
TRBV27	TRBJ2-3	.	TRBD2	TGTGCCAGCAGTTTATGGGTTGCCGGGGGGGCAGAAGATACGCAGTATTTT	CASSLWVAGGAEDTQYF
TRBV7-3	TRBJ2-7	.	TRBD1	TGTGCCAGCAGCTTACAGGGGGACTCCTACGAGCAGTACTTC	CASSLQGDSYEQYF
TRBV6-1	TRBJ1-2	.	.	TGTGCCGGACAAACGGCCAGAAACTATGGCTACACCTTC	CAGQTARNYGYTF